Listed below are T cell receptor beta chains from one sample, sequenced in a study of blood T cells in healthy people across ages. TCRdb redid the calling of the 5' RACE reads with MiXCR, one entry per CDR3 protein. Of 1.5 million to 2 million distinct CDR3 sequences listed, roughly 32% were seen once; the top ten hold over 9%. The sample consisted of blood. These receptors originate from a woman aged 25 to 39 in good health. The conserved cysteine and the conserved F or W are not part of the CDR3 here. Size tells how often a clone was seen (once, few, many) or the class of an expanded clone, and some rows leave it out.

cdr3_aa j_call clone_size v_call
ASSSEILRDIQY TRBJ2-4 few TRBV18
ASSPKGGRTDTQY TRBJ2-3 - TRBV5-1
AISGSRREAQETQY TRBJ2-5 - TRBV10-3
ASSRGDRSYVVQPQH TRBJ1-5 few TRBV6-8
ASSRGHQISGEQY - few TRBV6-5
ASSPSGTPGELF TRBJ2-2 - TRBV27
ASSQDMSGSYNEQF TRBJ2-1 few TRBV4-1
ASSAKDYGYT TRBJ1-2 many TRBV7-9
ASSFGTGIPSGANVLT TRBJ2-6 - TRBV12-3/TRBV12-4
ASSRQGAEAF TRBJ1-1 few TRBV12-3/TRBV12-4
ASILAKADGYT TRBJ1-2 - TRBV5-1
ASSRGAVGETQY TRBJ2-5 few TRBV7-2
ASGHWGTGELF TRBJ2-2 - TRBV19
ASSVTGNSGEQY TRBJ2-7 - TRBV4-2
ASIGAEGQGIYGYT TRBJ1-2 few TRBV28
AISRDRQGPLYEQY TRBJ2-7 many TRBV10-3
ASSLPGQSYGYT TRBJ1-2 many TRBV7-9
ATSSDRNYGYT TRBJ1-2 - TRBV15
ASSLNLAGGPEQF TRBJ2-1 - TRBV5-1
ASSPKGRRYSNQPQH TRBJ1-5 - TRBV14
ASSSSSLTGATDTQY TRBJ2-3 - TRBV5-1
AWSVLGRKSTDTQY TRBJ2-3 - TRBV30
ASRATGAQETQY TRBJ2-5 few TRBV6-1
ASSSRQGKVTEAF TRBJ1-1 - TRBV5-1
ASSVWGVDTDTQY TRBJ2-3 few TRBV5-1
ASAEREGLYEQY TRBJ2-7 - TRBV19
ASSPSGGEGETQY TRBJ2-5 - TRBV4-1